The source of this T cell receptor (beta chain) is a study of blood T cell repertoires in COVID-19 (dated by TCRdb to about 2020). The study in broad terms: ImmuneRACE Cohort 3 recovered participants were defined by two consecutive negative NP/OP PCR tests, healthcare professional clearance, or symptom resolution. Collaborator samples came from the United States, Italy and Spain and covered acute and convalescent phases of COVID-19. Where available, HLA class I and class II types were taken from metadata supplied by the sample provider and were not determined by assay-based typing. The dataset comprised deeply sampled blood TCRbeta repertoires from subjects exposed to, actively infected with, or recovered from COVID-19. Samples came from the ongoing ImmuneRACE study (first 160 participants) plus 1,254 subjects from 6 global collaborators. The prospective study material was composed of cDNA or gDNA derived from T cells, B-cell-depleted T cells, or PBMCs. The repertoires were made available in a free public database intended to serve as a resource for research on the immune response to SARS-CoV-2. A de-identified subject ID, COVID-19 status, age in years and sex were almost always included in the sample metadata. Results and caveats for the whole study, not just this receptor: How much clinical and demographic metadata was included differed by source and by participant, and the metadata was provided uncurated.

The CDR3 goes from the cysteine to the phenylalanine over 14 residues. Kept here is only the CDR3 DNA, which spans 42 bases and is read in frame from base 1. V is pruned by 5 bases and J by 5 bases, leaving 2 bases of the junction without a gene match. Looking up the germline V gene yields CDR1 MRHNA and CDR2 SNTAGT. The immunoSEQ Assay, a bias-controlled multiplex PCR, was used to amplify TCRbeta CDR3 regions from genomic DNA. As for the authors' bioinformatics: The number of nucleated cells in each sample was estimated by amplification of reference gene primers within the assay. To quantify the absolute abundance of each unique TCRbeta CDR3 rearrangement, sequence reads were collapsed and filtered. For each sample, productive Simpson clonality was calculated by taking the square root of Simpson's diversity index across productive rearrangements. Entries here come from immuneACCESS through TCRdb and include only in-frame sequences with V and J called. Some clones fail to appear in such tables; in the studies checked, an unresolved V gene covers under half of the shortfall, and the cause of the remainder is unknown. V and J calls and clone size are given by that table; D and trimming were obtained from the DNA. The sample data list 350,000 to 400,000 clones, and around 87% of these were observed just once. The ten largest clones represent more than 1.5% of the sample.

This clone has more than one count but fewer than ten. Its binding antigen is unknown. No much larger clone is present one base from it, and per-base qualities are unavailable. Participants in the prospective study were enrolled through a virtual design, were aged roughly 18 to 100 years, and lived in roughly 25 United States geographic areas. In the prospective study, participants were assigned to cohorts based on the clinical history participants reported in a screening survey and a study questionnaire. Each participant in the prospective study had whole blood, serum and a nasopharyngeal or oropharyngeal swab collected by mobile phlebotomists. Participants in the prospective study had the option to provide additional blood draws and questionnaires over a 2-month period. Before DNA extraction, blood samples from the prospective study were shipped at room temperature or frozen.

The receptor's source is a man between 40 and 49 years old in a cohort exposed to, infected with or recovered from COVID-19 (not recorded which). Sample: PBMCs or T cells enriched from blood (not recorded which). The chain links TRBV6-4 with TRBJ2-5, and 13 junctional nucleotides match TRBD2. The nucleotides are TGTGCCAGCAGTCGGACTAGCGGGAGTGAGACCCAGTACTTC. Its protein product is CASSRTSGSETQYF.